The 11 T cell receptor beta chains in this list originate from one sample, sequenced in a study of T cell responses to AZD1222 COVID-19 vaccine. Clones were read by immunoSEQ multiplex PCR, and TCRdb kept only the in-frame ones, dropping some. The sample has some 130,000 clones, roughly 93% seen once. The sequencing here drew on peripheral blood, taken 28 days after the second AZD1222 dose. These receptors were collected from an adult who received the AZD1222 COVID-19 vaccine.

The chain recombines TRBV5-1 with TRBJ2-1; D not resolved. Germline V gene data show CDR1 as SGHRS and CDR2 as YFSETQ. The CDR3 has 17 residues. Trimming shortened V by 0 bases and J by 0 bases, and 13 bases separated the two germline ends. CDR3 protein: CASSLAPLRSSYNEQFF. CDR3 in DNA: TGCGCCAGCAGCTTGGCCCCTTTGCGGAGCTCCTACAATGAGCAGTTCTTC.

This chain uses TRBV7-2 with TRBJ1-1, with D uncertain. Germline-derived CDR1 and CDR2 are SGHTA and FQGNSA. V lost 6 bases to trimming and J lost 5 bases, with 10 bases between them. The CDR3 contains 12 residues. CDR3 sequence (DNA): TGTGCCAGCAGGATGGATGGTACTGAAGCTTTCTTT. Protein product: CASRMDGTEAFF.

This chain uses TRBV6-5 with TRBJ1-3; 9 positions agree with TRBD1. V lost 6 bases to trimming and J lost 4 bases; unmatched junction nucleotides: 7. Germline CDR1 is MNHEY and CDR2 is SVGAGI. The CDR3 runs 15 residues. CDR3 nucleotides: TGTGCCAGCAGACAACAGGGGGCGAGGGGAAACACCATATATTTT. It encodes CASRQQGARGNTIYF.

The V gene is TRBV18, the J gene TRBJ2-2; D ambiguous. Germline CDR1 and CDR2: KGHSH and LQKENI. V shed 0 bases and J shed 5 bases, with 4 bases lying between them. CDR3 length: 13 residues. The CDR3 coding sequence is TGTGCCAGCTCACCACCAGGGACCGGGGAGCTGTTTTTT. This gives the protein CASSPPGTGELFF.

This chain connects TRBV7-3 to TRBJ2-3, with TRBD2 matching 12 bases. CDR1 SGHTA and CDR2 FQGTGA come from the germline V gene. This CDR3 comprises 16 residues. V trimming: 1 base; J trimming: 6 bases; junction bases outside the gene matches: 5. CDR3 bases: TGTGCCAGCAGCTTAAGGGGACTAGCGGGTCCGGATACGCAGTATTTT. This sequence encodes CASSLRGLAGPDTQYF.

This chain connects TRBV5-5 to TRBJ2-7, with D perhaps matching TRBD2 (5 bases). The CDR3 runs to 14 residues. Trimming took off 3 bases at V and 6 bases at J, with 16 bases between the two ends. Germline CDR1 SGHKS, CDR2 YYEKEE (reference sequence). The CDR3 here is CASSSTTGTTEQYF. The CDR3 DNA reads TGTGCCAGCAGCTCCACGACGGGAACTACCGAGCAGTACTTC.

The chain links TRBV3-1 (or the pseudogene TRBV3-2) to TRBJ1-2; D is unresolved. Trimming removed 1 base at V and 6 bases at J, with 9 bases between. Germline V gene sequence: CDR1 LGHDT, CDR2 YNNKEL (reference sequence). The CDR3 has 13 residues. DNA of the CDR3: TGTGCCAGCAGCCAAGTCATGGGAAATGGCTACACCTTC. It is translated as CASSQVMGNGYTF.

About this clone itself: An end of the junction differs from the germline gene, which may be a read error. This chain uses TRBV10-2 with TRBJ1-2, with 10 bases that match TRBD1. The germline CDR1 and CDR2 sequences are WSHSY and SAAADI. The CDR3 spans 11 residues. The CDR3 DNA reads as TGCGCCAGCAGTGATAGGACAGGGGGGTTCTTC. Amino acid sequence: CASSDRTGGFF.

V is TRBV7-9 and J is TRBJ2-7, with 7 bases identical to TRBD1. The ends lost 2 bases at V and 2 bases at J; junction bases unmatched: 3. This CDR3 has 14 amino acids. In germline, CDR1 is SEHNR, CDR2 FQNEAQ (reference sequence). The CDR3 DNA reads TGTGCCAGCAGCTTAAGGGGGCACCCCTACGAGCAGTACTTC. This translates into CASSLRGHPYEQYF.

The gene calls are TRBV6-5 and TRBJ1-6; D possibly corresponds to TRBD1 (5 bases). Looked up from germline, CDR1 is MNHEY and CDR2 is SVGAGI. The V end lost 3 bases, the J end lost 6 bases, and 15 bases lay between the germline ends. This CDR3 is 16 amino acids long. The CDR3 region is CASSYRSRAGNSPLHF. For the CDR3, the DNA is TGTGCCAGCAGTTATCGGAGCAGGGCGGGTAATTCACCCCTCCACTTT.

V and J are TRBV7-3 and TRBJ2-1, with D possibly being TRBD2 (6 bases). Germline V gene data show CDR1 as SGHTA and CDR2 as FQGTGA. V gave up 0 bases and J gave up 8 bases, with 20 bases separating them. The CDR3 consists of 17 residues. The CDR3 here is CASSLTAGPYILDEQFF. In nucleotides, the CDR3 is TGTGCCAGCAGCTTAACGGCGGGACCATATATCTTAGATGAGCAGTTCTTC.